This TCR beta chain was identified during a study of shared clonotypes between healthy human individuals. Every one of the donors was a Caucasian adult that lived in Nashville, Tennessee. This clone was detected only once. Its cognate antigen is unknown. This table comes from immunoSEQ multiplex PCR, and its TCRdb copy is limited to in-frame clones, with some not included. The sample has some 2 million clones; roughly 94% are singletons. The CDR3 runs to 15 residues. Germline assignment: CDR1 SGHAT and CDR2 FQNNGV. V dropped 2 bases and J dropped 9 bases, with 14 bases sitting between them. Study outcomes and limitations: Naive CD4 clonotype sharing across four donors was 4.5% to 6%. Among non-shared clonotypes, generation probabilities were lower than among those shared by all four donors.

The sequenced material came from naive CD4+ T cells sorted from blood. Noted subset: CD45RA+ positively selected. The J gene is TRBJ1-6, the V gene TRBV11-2; no clear D gene. This TCR came from a young man in good health. In nucleotides, the CDR3 is TGTGCCAGCAGCTTATTATCTGACGGGGTTTCACCCCTCCACTTT. This codes for CASSLLSDGVSPLHF.